This T cell receptor (beta chain) was observed in a study of OX40 agonist ivuxolimab in advanced cancers. The wider study: Clinicians treated patients with ivuxolimab, an agonistic anti-OX40 (CD134) antibody. Earlier treatment with anti-PD-1, anti-PD-L1 or anti-CTLA-4 was permitted, and under 50% had received some.

The CDR3 length is 18 residues. Looked up from germline, CDR1 is SGHTA and CDR2 is FQGNSA. The ends were cut back, 5 bases at V and 0 bases at J, with 20 bases in the middle. Profiled with immunoSEQ multiplex PCR; TCRdb holds only in-frame clones, not every one. Here the sample spans 75,000 to 100,000 clones, roughly nine tenths being singletons. This clone is a singleton in its sample. This sequence joins TRBV7-2 and TRBJ1-5; TRBD1 might be the D (5 bases). The TCR comes from an adult with an advanced solid tumor such as melanoma, head and neck, liver or kidney cancer. The material sequenced was CD4+ or CD8+ T cells sorted from blood, taken in a trial of the OX40 agonist ivuxolimab. The CDR3 loop reads CASSRAGTLLNSNQPQHF. CDR3 bases: TGTGCCAGCAGCAGAGCCGGGACCTTACTAAATAGCAATCAGCCCCAGCATTTT.